This TCR beta chain was recorded in a study of T-cell reconstitution after alpha-beta-depleted transplantation in children. Findings and caveats of the study: Several hundred expanded graft clones reportedly supplied alpha-beta T cells about two months after transplant. There were some patients whose high TCRbeta diversity at day 60 came from surviving recipient T cells and thymic progenitors. Most T-cell counts and diversity one year after the transplant came from T cells that were newly produced.

The J segment lost 7 bases and the V segment lost 3 bases, leaving 4 bases of the junction unmatched. The CDR3 contains 15 residues. Per the germline V gene, CDR1 is SGHRS and CDR2 is YFSETQ. The TCRbeta library incorporated unique molecular identifiers. TCRdb passed the PCR reads through MiXCR, listing each CDR3 protein once. Among under 50,000 distinct CDR3 sequences listed, around 8.8% were seen once. This clonotype was picked up many times. Its target is not known. The chain combines TRBV5-1 with TRBJ2-1; 13 nucleotides agree with TRBD2. This clonotype was obtained from a male patient aged 2 to 10 who had a stem cell transplant for chronic granulomatous disease, so the T cells may come from the graft donor. This specimen was PBMCs, mostly from graft donor cells, taken 60 days after TCRalphabeta/CD19-depleted stem cell transplant. The CDR3 DNA follows: TGCGCCAGCAGCTGGACTAGCGGGAGCATGAATGAGCAGTTCTTC. Its protein is CASSWTSGSMNEQFF.